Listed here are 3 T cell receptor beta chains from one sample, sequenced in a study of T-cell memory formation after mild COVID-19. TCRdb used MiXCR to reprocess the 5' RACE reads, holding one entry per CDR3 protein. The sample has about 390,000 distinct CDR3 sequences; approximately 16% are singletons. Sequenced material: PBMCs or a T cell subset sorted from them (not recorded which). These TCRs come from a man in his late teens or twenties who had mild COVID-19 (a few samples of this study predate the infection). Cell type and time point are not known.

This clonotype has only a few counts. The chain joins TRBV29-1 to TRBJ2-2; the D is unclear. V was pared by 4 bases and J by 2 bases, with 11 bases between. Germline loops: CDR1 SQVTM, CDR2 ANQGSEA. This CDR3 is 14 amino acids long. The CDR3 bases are TGCAGCGTTGGAAGCCGGGCTAACACCGGGGAGCTGTTTTTT. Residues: CSVGSRANTGELFF.

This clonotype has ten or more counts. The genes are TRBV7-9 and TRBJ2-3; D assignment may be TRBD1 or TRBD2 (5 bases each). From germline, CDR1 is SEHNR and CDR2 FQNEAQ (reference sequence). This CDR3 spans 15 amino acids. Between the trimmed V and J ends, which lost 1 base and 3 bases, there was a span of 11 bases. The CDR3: CASSLVVGETDTQYF. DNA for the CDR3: TGTGCCAGCAGCTTAGTCGTGGGGGAGACAGATACGCAGTATTTT.

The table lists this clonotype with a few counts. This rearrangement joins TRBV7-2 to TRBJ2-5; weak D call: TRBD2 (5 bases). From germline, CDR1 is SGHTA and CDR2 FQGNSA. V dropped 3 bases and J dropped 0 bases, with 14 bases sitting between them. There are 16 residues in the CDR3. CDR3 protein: CASSFRAVGYQETQYF. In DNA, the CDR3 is TGTGCCAGCAGCTTCCGAGCGGTGGGGTACCAAGAGACCCAGTACTTC. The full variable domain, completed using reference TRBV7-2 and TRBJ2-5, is GAGVSQSPSNKVTEKGKDVELRCDPISGHTALYWYRQSLGQGLEFLIYFQGNSAPDKSGLPSDRFSAERTGGSVSTLTIQRTQQEDSAVYLCASSFRAVGYQETQYFGPGTRLLVL.